This is a list of T cell receptor beta chains from one sample in a study of blood T cell repertoires in COVID-19. Produced via immunoSEQ multiplex PCR; TCRdb's table is partial and in-frame only. The sample consists of 44,000 or so clones, 65% to 85% of them appearing once. Sequencing used peripheral blood. Source of these receptors: a man at least 80 years old in a cohort sampled during active COVID-19. The CDR3 runs from the conserved cysteine through the conserved F or W. The order of the fields is V gene, D gene, J gene, CDR3 protein. The D gene is left open where the match is weak.

V gene: TRBV9; D gene: .; J gene: TRBJ1-3; CDR3 protein: CASSPTTGGNTIYF
V gene: TRBV5-6; D gene: TRBD1; J gene: TRBJ2-7; CDR3 protein: CASSLSQGAAEQYF
V gene: TRBV6-1; D gene: TRBD1; J gene: TRBJ2-7; CDR3 protein: CASSEMPGQGQEAYF
V gene: TRBV11-2; D gene: TRBD1; J gene: TRBJ2-3; CDR3 protein: CASSLVRDRGTDTQYF
V gene: TRBV25-1; D gene: .; J gene: TRBJ2-5; CDR3 protein: CASSNFREPQETQYF
V gene: TRBV6-5; D gene: TRBD2; J gene: TRBJ2-3; CDR3 protein: CASSRLAGLTDTQYF
V gene: TRBV7-3; D gene: .; J gene: TRBJ2-2; CDR3 protein: CASSPQIQTGELFF
V gene: TRBV18; D gene: .; J gene: TRBJ1-1; CDR3 protein: CASSLRGSEAFF
V gene: TRBV7-9; D gene: TRBD1; J gene: TRBJ1-1; CDR3 protein: CASSRTGVNTEAFF
V gene: TRBV30; D gene: TRBD1; J gene: TRBJ1-1; CDR3 protein: CAWSPRDRGWTEAFF
V gene: TRBV4-1; D gene: .; J gene: TRBJ1-5; CDR3 protein: CASSRQLTNQPQHF
V gene: TRBV7-2; D gene: TRBD2; J gene: TRBJ2-7; CDR3 protein: CASSTPGLAGLLSYEQYF
V gene: TRBV1; D gene: .; J gene: TRBJ1-2; CDR3 protein: CTSSQPGQESNYGYTF
V gene: TRBV5-1; D gene: TRBD1; J gene: TRBJ2-7; CDR3 protein: CASSRGQGAGEQYF
V gene: TRBV5-1; D gene: .; J gene: TRBJ2-7; CDR3 protein: CASSPAYEQYF
V gene: TRBV24-1; D gene: .; J gene: TRBJ2-2; CDR3 protein: CATSVLGAGGTGELFF
V gene: TRBV11-2; D gene: .; J gene: TRBJ1-4; CDR3 protein: CASSPERRKLFF
V gene: TRBV5-1; D gene: .; J gene: TRBJ2-2; CDR3 protein: CASSQGQRVHGELFF
V gene: TRBV3-1/TRBV3-2; D gene: TRBD1; J gene: TRBJ2-2; CDR3 protein: CASSQGQGATGELFF
V gene: TRBV19; D gene: TRBD1; J gene: TRBJ1-6; CDR3 protein: CASSPQTGGSHNSPLHF
V gene: TRBV27; D gene: TRBD2; J gene: TRBJ2-5; CDR3 protein: CASSSAGTSYETQYF
V gene: TRBV11-2; D gene: .; J gene: TRBJ2-7; CDR3 protein: CASSLEGYASYEQYF
V gene: TRBV3-1/TRBV3-2; D gene: TRBD1; J gene: TRBJ2-7; CDR3 protein: CASSLDRGLEQYF
V gene: TRBV2; D gene: .; J gene: TRBJ1-2; CDR3 protein: CASSSQGTNYGYTF
V gene: TRBV19; D gene: .; J gene: TRBJ1-6; CDR3 protein: CASTALGTLNSPLHF
V gene: TRBV7-2; D gene: TRBD2; J gene: TRBJ2-5; CDR3 protein: CASSRSGRRETQYF
V gene: TRBV19; D gene: .; J gene: TRBJ1-2; CDR3 protein: CASSPKSPLRDYYGYTF
V gene: TRBV19; D gene: TRBD1; J gene: TRBJ2-7; CDR3 protein: CASSARQGSYEQYF
V gene: TRBV7-2; D gene: TRBD1; J gene: TRBJ1-1; CDR3 protein: CASSPDRGFSEAFF
V gene: TRBV25-1; D gene: TRBD1; J gene: TRBJ2-5; CDR3 protein: CASNDRGRETQYF
V gene: TRBV5-8; D gene: .; J gene: TRBJ2-7; CDR3 protein: CASSSGQFRSYEQYF
V gene: TRBV30; D gene: TRBD2; J gene: TRBJ2-3; CDR3 protein: CAWKVSGGADTQYF
V gene: TRBV29-1; D gene: TRBD2; J gene: TRBJ2-3; CDR3 protein: CSVRPAGGGGTQYF
V gene: TRBV28; D gene: TRBD1; J gene: TRBJ1-4; CDR3 protein: CASRPGTGVEKLFF
V gene: TRBV5-8; D gene: .; J gene: TRBJ2-2; CDR3 protein: CASRPFTGNTGELFF
V gene: TRBV5-1; D gene: .; J gene: TRBJ1-1; CDR3 protein: CASSLAGWRGTEAFF
V gene: TRBV9; D gene: TRBD2; J gene: TRBJ2-7; CDR3 protein: CASSPTGLATYEQYF
V gene: TRBV4-1; D gene: .; J gene: TRBJ1-3; CDR3 protein: CASRRTGTRTGNTIYF
V gene: TRBV5-5; D gene: TRBD1; J gene: TRBJ1-5; CDR3 protein: CASSLGGTENQPQHF
V gene: TRBV27; D gene: .; J gene: TRBJ2-7; CDR3 protein: CASSPLAGGYEQYF
V gene: TRBV28; D gene: .; J gene: TRBJ1-2; CDR3 protein: CASSSSEGYGYTF
V gene: TRBV18; D gene: TRBD2; J gene: TRBJ2-7; CDR3 protein: CASSLAGGFEQYF
V gene: TRBV18; D gene: TRBD2; J gene: TRBJ2-1; CDR3 protein: CASSQGLVGNEQFF
V gene: TRBV5-6; D gene: TRBD1; J gene: TRBJ2-1; CDR3 protein: CASSVSTSGTGPNEQFF
V gene: TRBV27; D gene: TRBD1; J gene: TRBJ2-7; CDR3 protein: CASRPGQGAYEQYF
V gene: TRBV5-1; D gene: .; J gene: TRBJ2-7; CDR3 protein: CASSWSPRNEQYF
V gene: TRBV5-6; D gene: .; J gene: TRBJ2-7; CDR3 protein: CASTRDFPRDYEQYF
V gene: TRBV27; D gene: .; J gene: TRBJ2-7; CDR3 protein: CASSQGSPYEQYF
V gene: TRBV10-3; D gene: .; J gene: TRBJ1-2; CDR3 protein: CAISDTQGNYGYTF
V gene: TRBV3-1/TRBV3-2; D gene: TRBD1; J gene: TRBJ1-2; CDR3 protein: CASSHDRGHGYTF
V gene: TRBV5-6; D gene: TRBD1; J gene: TRBJ1-2; CDR3 protein: CASSPGQGGGYTF
V gene: TRBV3-1/TRBV3-2; D gene: .; J gene: TRBJ1-2; CDR3 protein: CASSTANYGYTF
V gene: TRBV27; D gene: TRBD1; J gene: TRBJ1-2; CDR3 protein: CASSFRGQGVTGGYTF
V gene: TRBV6-6; D gene: .; J gene: TRBJ1-3; CDR3 protein: CASTGDGNTIYF
V gene: TRBV7-6; D gene: .; J gene: TRBJ2-2; CDR3 protein: CASSLATGRTGELFF
V gene: TRBV27; D gene: TRBD1; J gene: TRBJ1-2; CDR3 protein: CASSLSRGPGGYTF
V gene: TRBV6-2/TRBV6-3; D gene: .; J gene: TRBJ1-5; CDR3 protein: CASSYPGSNQPQHF
V gene: TRBV4-3; D gene: TRBD2; J gene: TRBJ2-1; CDR3 protein: CASSYATGLAGYYEQFF
V gene: TRBV7-3; D gene: TRBD1; J gene: TRBJ2-5; CDR3 protein: CASSFQTGVQETQYF
V gene: TRBV5-1; D gene: TRBD1; J gene: TRBJ2-3; CDR3 protein: CASSPWTGGADTQYF